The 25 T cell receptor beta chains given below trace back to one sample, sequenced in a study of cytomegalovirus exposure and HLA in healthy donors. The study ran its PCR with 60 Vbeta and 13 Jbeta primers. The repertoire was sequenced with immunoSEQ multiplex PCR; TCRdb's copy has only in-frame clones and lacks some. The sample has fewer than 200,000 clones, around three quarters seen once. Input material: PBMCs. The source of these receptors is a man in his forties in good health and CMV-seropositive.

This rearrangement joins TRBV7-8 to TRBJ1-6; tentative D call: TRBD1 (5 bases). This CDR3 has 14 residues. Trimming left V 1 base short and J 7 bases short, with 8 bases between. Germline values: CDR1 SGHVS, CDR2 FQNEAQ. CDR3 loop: CASSLGTLNSPLHF. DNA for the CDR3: TGTGCCAGCAGCTTAGGGACACTGAATTCACCCCTCCACTTT.

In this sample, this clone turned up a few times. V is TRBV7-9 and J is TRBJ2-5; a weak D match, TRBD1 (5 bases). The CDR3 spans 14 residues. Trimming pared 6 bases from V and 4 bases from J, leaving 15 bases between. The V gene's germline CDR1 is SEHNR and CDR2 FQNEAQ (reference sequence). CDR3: CASRPETVRETQYF. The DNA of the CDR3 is TGTGCCAGCAGACCCGAGACAGTCCGAGAGACCCAGTACTTC.

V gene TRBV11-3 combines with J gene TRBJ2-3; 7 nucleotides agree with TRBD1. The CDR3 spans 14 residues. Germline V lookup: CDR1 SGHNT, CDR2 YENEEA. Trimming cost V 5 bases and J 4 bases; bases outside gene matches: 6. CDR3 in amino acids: CASSLHRGADTQYF. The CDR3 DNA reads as TGTGCCAGCAGCCTCCACAGGGGCGCAGATACGCAGTATTTT.

This CDR3 reads CASSIGGAGEAFF. In DNA, the CDR3 is TGTGCCAGTAGTATAGGCGGGGCGGGTGAAGCTTTCTTT. The chain is built from TRBV19 and TRBJ1-1; TRBD1 might be the D (5 bases). The V gene's germline CDR1 is LNHDA and CDR2 SQIVND (reference sequence). The CDR3 runs to 13 residues. Trimming shortened V by 1 base and J by 7 bases, and 10 bases separated the two germline ends.

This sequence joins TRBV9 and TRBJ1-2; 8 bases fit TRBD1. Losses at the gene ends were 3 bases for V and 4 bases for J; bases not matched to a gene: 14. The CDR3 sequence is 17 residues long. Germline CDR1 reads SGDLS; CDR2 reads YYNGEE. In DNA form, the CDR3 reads TGTGCCAGCAGCGCTGAGGACAGGGAAGGGAGTAGCTATGGCTACACCTTC. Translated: CASSAEDREGSSYGYTF. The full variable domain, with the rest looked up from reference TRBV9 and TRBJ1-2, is DSGVTQTPKHLITATGQRVTLRCSPRSGDLSVYWYQQSLDQGLQFLIQYYNGEERAKGNILERFSAQQFPDLHSELNLSSLELGDSALYFCASSAEDREGSSYGYTFGSGTRLTVV.

The CDR3 reads CAISGRLAGGQETQYF. In DNA, the CDR3 is TGTGCCATCAGTGGACGGCTAGCGGGGGGTCAAGAGACCCAGTACTTC. The genes are TRBV10-3 and TRBJ2-5, with 11 bases that match TRBD2. The V segment lost 4 bases and the J segment 2 bases; nucleotides outside the gene matches: 6. Germline CDR1 is ENHRY and CDR2 is SYGVKD. The CDR3 has 16 residues.

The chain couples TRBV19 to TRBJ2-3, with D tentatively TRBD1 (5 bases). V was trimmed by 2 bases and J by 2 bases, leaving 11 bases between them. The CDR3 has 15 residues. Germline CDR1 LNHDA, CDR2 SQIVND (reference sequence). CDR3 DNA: TGTGCCAGTAGTATACGCAGGGCCGCCACAGATACGCAGTATTTT. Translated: CASSIRRAATDTQYF.

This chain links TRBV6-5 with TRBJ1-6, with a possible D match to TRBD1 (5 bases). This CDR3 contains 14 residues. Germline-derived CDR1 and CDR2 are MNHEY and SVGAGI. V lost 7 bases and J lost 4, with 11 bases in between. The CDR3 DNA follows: TGTGCCAGCACAAGGGGCCTTTATAATTCACCCCTCCACTTT. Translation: CASTRGLYNSPLHF.

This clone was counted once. The CDR3 DNA reads as TGTGCCAGCAGTCGGACAGGGGGCATCTATGGCTACACCTTC. Encoded protein: CASSRTGGIYGYTF. The gene calls are TRBV6-5 and TRBJ1-2, with 11 bases aligning to TRBD1. Germline loops: CDR1 MNHEY, CDR2 SVGAGI. After removal of 5 bases from V and 4 bases from J, the junction contained 3 bases not matched to a gene. The CDR3 consists of 14 residues.

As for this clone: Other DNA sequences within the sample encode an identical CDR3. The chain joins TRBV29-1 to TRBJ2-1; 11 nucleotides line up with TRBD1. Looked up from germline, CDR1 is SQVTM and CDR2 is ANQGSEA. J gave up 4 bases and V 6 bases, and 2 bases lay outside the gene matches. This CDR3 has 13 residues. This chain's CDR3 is CSVGTGGYNEQFF. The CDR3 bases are TGCAGCGTCGGGACAGGGGGTTACAATGAGCAGTTCTTC.

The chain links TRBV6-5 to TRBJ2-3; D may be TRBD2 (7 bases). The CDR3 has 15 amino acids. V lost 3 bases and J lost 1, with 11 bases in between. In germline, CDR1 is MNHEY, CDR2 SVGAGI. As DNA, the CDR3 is TGTGCCAGCAGTTATGGGAGGGGGGGCACAGATACGCAGTATTTT. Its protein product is CASSYGRGGTDTQYF.

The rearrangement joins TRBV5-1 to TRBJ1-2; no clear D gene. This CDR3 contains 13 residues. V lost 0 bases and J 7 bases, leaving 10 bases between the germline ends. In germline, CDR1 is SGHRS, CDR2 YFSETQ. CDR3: CASSLAPRGGYTF. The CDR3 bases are TGCGCCAGCAGCTTGGCCCCTCGGGGTGGCTACACCTTC.

The CDR3 coding sequence is TGTGCCAGCAGCGTAGTGGACAGGGGGCCCACCGGGGAGCTGTTTTTT. This translates into CASSVVDRGPTGELFF. This chain joins TRBV9 and TRBJ2-2; TRBD1 matches at 11 bases. V dropped 0 bases and J dropped 4; count of bases not matched to a gene: 2. The CDR3 runs to 16 residues. Looked up from germline, CDR1 is SGDLS and CDR2 is YYNGEE.

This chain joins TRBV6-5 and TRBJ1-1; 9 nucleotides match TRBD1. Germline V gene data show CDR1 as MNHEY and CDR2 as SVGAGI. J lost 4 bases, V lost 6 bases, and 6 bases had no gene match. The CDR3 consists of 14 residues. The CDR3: CASREQGAGTEAFF. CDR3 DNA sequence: TGTGCCAGCAGAGAACAGGGGGCAGGCACTGAAGCTTTCTTT.

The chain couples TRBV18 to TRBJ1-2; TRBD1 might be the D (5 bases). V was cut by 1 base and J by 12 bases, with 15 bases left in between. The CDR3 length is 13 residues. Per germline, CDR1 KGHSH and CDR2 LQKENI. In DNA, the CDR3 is TGTGCCAGCTCACCACAATCGACAGCCCGGGACACCTTC. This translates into CASSPQSTARDTF.

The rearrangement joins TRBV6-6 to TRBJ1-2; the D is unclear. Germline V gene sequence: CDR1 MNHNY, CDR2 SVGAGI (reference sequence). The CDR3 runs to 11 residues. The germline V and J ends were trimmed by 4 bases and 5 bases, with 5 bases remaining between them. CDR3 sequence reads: CASSLHYGYTF. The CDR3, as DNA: TGTGCCAGCAGTTTACATTATGGCTACACCTTC.

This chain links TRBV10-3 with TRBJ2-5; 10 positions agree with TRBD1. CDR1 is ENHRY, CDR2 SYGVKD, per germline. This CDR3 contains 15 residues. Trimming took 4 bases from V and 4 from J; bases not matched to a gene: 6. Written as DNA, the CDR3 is TGTGCCATCAGTGGGACAGGGGGTTCAGGAGAGACCCAGTACTTC. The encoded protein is CAISGTGGSGETQYF.

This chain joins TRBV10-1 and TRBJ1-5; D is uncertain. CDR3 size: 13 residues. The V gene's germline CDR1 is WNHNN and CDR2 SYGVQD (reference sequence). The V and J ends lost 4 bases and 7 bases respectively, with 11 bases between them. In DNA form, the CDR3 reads TGCGCCAGCAGTGGAAAGGGAGGCCAGCCCCAGCATTTT. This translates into CASSGKGGQPQHF.

CDR3 amino acids: CASSEIVAPEQYF. The CDR3 nucleotides are TGTGCCAGCAGTGAAATAGTAGCGCCAGAGCAGTACTTC. This chain joins TRBV2 and TRBJ2-7; D perhaps matches TRBD2 (5 bases). The V end was cut by 2 bases, the J end by 7 bases, with 12 bases between. CDR1 and CDR2 from the germline V gene are SNHLY and FYNNEI. The CDR3 length is 13 residues.

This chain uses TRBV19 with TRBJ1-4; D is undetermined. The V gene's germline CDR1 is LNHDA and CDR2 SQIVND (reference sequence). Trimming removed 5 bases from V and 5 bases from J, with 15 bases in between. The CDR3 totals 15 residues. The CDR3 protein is CASSAARGTNEKLFF. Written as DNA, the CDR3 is TGTGCCAGTAGTGCTGCCCGGGGAACAAATGAAAAACTGTTTTTT.

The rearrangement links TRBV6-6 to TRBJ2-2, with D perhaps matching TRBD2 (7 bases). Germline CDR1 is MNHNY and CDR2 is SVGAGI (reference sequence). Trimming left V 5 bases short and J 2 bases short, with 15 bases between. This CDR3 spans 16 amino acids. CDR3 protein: CASSGGGGPNTGELFF. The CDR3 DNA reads TGTGCCAGCAGTGGGGGCGGGGGCCCTAACACCGGGGAGCTGTTTTTT.

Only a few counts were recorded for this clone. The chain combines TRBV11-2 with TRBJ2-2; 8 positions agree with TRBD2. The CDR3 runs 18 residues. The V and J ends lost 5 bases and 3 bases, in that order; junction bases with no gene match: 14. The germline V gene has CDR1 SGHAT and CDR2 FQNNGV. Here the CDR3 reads CASSPRGGSLPHTGELFF. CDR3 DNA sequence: TGTGCCAGCAGCCCACGGGGGGGCTCCCTTCCCCACACCGGGGAGCTGTTTTTT.

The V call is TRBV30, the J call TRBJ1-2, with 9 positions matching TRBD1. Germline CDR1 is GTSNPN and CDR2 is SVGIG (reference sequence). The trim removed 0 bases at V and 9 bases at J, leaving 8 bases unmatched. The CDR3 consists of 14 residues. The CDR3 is CAWSVEDRGRSYTF. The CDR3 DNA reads TGTGCCTGGAGTGTAGAGGACAGGGGTAGAAGCTACACCTTC. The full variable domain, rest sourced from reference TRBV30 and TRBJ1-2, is SQTIHQWPATLVQPVGSPLSLECTVEGTSNPNLYWYRQAAGRGLQLLFYSVGIGQISSEVPQNLSASRPQDRQFILSSKKLLLSDSGFYLCAWSVEDRGRSYTFGSGTRLTVV.

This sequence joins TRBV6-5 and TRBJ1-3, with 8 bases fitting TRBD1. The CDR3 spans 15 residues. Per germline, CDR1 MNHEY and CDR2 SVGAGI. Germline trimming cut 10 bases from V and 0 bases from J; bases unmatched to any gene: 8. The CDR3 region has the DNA TGTGCCACCCGGACAGGGTCCCACTCTGGAAACACCATATATTTT. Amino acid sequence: CATRTGSHSGNTIYF.

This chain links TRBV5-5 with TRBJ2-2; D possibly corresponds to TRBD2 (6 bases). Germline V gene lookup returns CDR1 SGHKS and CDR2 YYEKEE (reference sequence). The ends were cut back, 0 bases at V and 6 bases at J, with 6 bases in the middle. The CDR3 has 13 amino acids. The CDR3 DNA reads TGTGCCAGCAGCTTGGGGGGGGCCGGGGAGCTGTTTTTT. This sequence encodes CASSLGGAGELFF.